These 15 T cell receptor beta chains originate from one sample sequenced in a study of OX40 agonist ivuxolimab in advanced cancers. Library method: the immunoSEQ multiplex PCR assay. Sourced from immuneACCESS, this table was stored by TCRdb with only in-frame sequences that have V and J called. A share of the clones is absent; for the studies checked, an unresolved V gene accounts for under half, and the remainder has no known explanation. The sample yields roughly 35,000 clones; approximately 79% were counted once. The leading ten clones occupy approximately 1.8% of the sample. The sample in question was CD4+ or CD8+ T cells sorted from blood, obtained in a trial of the OX40 agonist ivuxolimab. These receptors originate from an adult with an advanced solid tumor such as melanoma, head and neck, liver or kidney cancer.

This clone appeared once. The chain is built from TRBV19 and TRBJ2-5; 7 nucleotides align to TRBD2. J was trimmed by 2 bases and V by 4 bases; bases with no gene match: 10. The CDR3 runs to 16 residues. From germline, CDR1 is LNHDA and CDR2 SQIVND (reference sequence). The CDR3 loop reads CASSNQGGLLQETQYF. The CDR3, as DNA: TGTGCCAGTAGTAACCAGGGAGGGCTCCTACAAGAGACCCAGTACTTC.

The V gene is TRBV13, the J gene TRBJ2-3, with 10 bases aligning to TRBD2. CDR1 is PRHDT and CDR2 is FYEKMQ in the germline V gene (reference sequence). V lost 2 bases, J lost 2 bases, and 4 bases stayed unmatched. The CDR3 loop spans 16 amino acids. The CDR3 DNA follows: TGTGCCAGCAGCTTAAAAGCGGGGGGGAACACAGATACGCAGTATTTT. Translation: CASSLKAGGNTDTQYF.

The chain is built from TRBV9 and TRBJ2-7, with D uncertain. V was shortened by 0 bases and J by 2 bases, with 9 bases between the two germline ends. CDR1 and CDR2 from the germline V gene are SGDLS and YYNGEE. The CDR3 is 14 residues long. The CDR3 DNA reads TGTGCCAGCAGCGTAGATGCACGCCCCTACGAGCAGTACTTC. Its protein is CASSVDARPYEQYF.

The chain employs TRBV10-1 and TRBJ2-3, with unresolved D. The V and J ends lost 3 bases and 1 base respectively, with 11 bases between them. This CDR3 spans 15 amino acids. Per the germline V gene, CDR1 is WNHNN and CDR2 is SYGVQD (reference sequence). DNA for the CDR3: TGCGCCAGCAGTGACAGCGCTCATCGCACAGATACGCAGTATTTT. It encodes CASSDSAHRTDTQYF.

The chain joins TRBV13 to TRBJ2-2, with 11 bases matching TRBD2. CDR1 is PRHDT and CDR2 is FYEKMQ in the germline V gene (reference sequence). J was trimmed by 5 bases and V by 4 bases; bases with no gene match: 9. The CDR3 contains 17 residues. In DNA, the CDR3 is TGTGCCAGCAGCTCCACCGGGACTAGCGGAGAAACCGGGGAGCTGTTTTTT. As protein: CASSSTGTSGETGELFF.

This clone was recorded a few times. The chain has TRBV7-9 and TRBJ2-1; TRBD2 matches 10 bases. Germline V lookup: CDR1 SEHNR, CDR2 FQNEAQ (reference sequence). This CDR3 is 15 amino acids long. The V and J ends lost 3 bases and 9 bases, in that order; junction bases with no gene match: 8. Here the CDR3 reads CASSFRTSGVSEQFF. CDR3 DNA: TGTGCCAGCAGCTTTAGAACTAGCGGGGTGAGTGAGCAGTTCTTC.

The V and J genes are TRBV5-1 and TRBJ2-7, with D possibly being TRBD1 (6 bases). Germline V lookup: CDR1 SGHRS, CDR2 YFSETQ. There are 12 residues in the CDR3. V lost 1 base to trimming and J lost 4 bases, with 6 bases between them. The CDR3 protein is CASSLTGYEQYF. In DNA, the CDR3 is TGCGCCAGCAGCTTGACAGGGTACGAGCAGTACTTC. Variable domain in full (rest from reference TRBV5-1 and TRBJ2-7): KAGVTQTPRYLIKTRGQQVTLSCSPISGHRSVSWYQQTPGQGLQFLFEYFSETQRNKGNFPGRFSGRQFSNSRSEMNVSTLELGDSALYLCASSLTGYEQYFGPGTRLTVT.

This clone showed up just a few times. The J gene is TRBJ2-2, the V gene TRBV27; D is undetermined. V was shortened by 2 bases and J by 6 bases, with 10 bases between the two germline ends. This CDR3 is built from 14 residues. Germline V gene sequence: CDR1 MNHEY, CDR2 SMNVEV (reference sequence). CDR3 region: CASSLMAVAGELFF. For the CDR3, the DNA is TGTGCCAGCAGTTTAATGGCGGTGGCCGGGGAGCTGTTTTTT.

The V call is TRBV5-6, the J call TRBJ1-4; D uncertain. The CDR3 loop spans 13 amino acids. Trimming cost V 0 bases and J 4 bases, with 4 bases left between them. The germline gives CDR1 SGHDT, CDR2 YYEEEE. CDR3 sequence: CASSLGSNEKLFF. The CDR3 nucleotides read TGTGCCAGCAGCTTGGGAAGTAATGAAAAACTGTTTTTT.

The table lists this clone with a count of one. V is TRBV10-2 and J is TRBJ2-7; tentative D call: TRBD1 (6 bases). CDR3 length: 16 residues. The germline gives CDR1 WSHSY, CDR2 SAAADI. V was trimmed by 3 bases and J by 0 bases, leaving 15 bases between them. The CDR3 coding sequence is TGCGCCAGCAGTGAACCCACAGGGAGAAGCTCCTACGAGCAGTACTTC. Amino acid sequence: CASSEPTGRSSYEQYF.

As to this clone: The germline gene is not matched at one end of the junction; a read error may be the cause. The chain joins TRBV7-7 to TRBJ2-2; D may be TRBD2 (5 bases). Germline V CDR1 and CDR2: SSHAT, FNYEAQ (reference sequence). This CDR3 spans 14 amino acids. CDR3 residues: CASSLAQYTGELFF. The CDR3 nucleotides read TGTGCTAGCAGCTTAGCGCAGTACACCGGGGAGCTGTTTTTT.

The chain is built from TRBV13 and TRBJ1-2, with D hard to call. Germline assignment: CDR1 PRHDT and CDR2 FYEKMQ (reference sequence). The CDR3 has 17 residues. Deletions cut 1 base from V and 0 bases from J, with 15 bases between. The DNA for the CDR3 is TGTGCCAGCAGCTTAGAGGGTCGTCTGGATTCTAACTATGGCTACACCTTC. Translation: CASSLEGRLDSNYGYTF.

This clone appeared once. The chain joins TRBV19 to TRBJ1-2, with D possibly matching TRBD1 (5 bases). This CDR3 has 16 residues. With 0 bases removed from V and 7 bases from J, the gap between germline ends came to 18 bases. The germline V gene encodes CDR1 LNHDA and CDR2 SQIVND (reference sequence). DNA of the CDR3: TGTGCCAGTAGTATAGATGGGGCAGTCCCAGGGTCTGGCTACACCTTC. Translated, it gives CASSIDGAVPGSGYTF.

The chain combines TRBV19 with TRBJ2-3; 8 nucleotides line up with TRBD1. V trimming: 5 bases; J trimming: 4 bases; junction bases outside the gene matches: 5. The germline CDR1 and CDR2 sequences are LNHDA and SQIVND (reference sequence). The CDR3 loop spans 14 amino acids. Here the CDR3 DNA reads TGTGCCAGTAGTCCGGACAGGGTATCAGATACGCAGTATTTT. Translating it yields CASSPDRVSDTQYF.

The chain links TRBV29-1 to TRBJ1-3; 10 nucleotides line up with TRBD1. The V segment lost 4 bases and the J segment 0 bases; nucleotides outside the gene matches: 0. Germline-derived CDR1 and CDR2 are SQVTM and ANQGSEA. This CDR3 has 14 residues. This CDR3 is CSVGTGGSGNTIYF. CDR3 sequence (DNA): TGCAGCGTTGGGACAGGGGGCTCTGGAAACACCATATATTTT. The full variable domain, with the rest looked up from reference TRBV29-1 and TRBJ1-3, is SAVISQKPSRDICQRGTSLTIQCQVDSQVTMMFWYRQQPGQSLTLIATANQGSEATYESGFVIDKFPISRPNLTFSTLTVSNMSPEDSSIYLCSVGTGGSGNTIYFGEGSWLTVV.